Presented here are 7 T cell receptor beta chains from one specimen sequenced in a study of T-cell reconstitution after alpha-beta-depleted transplantation in children. Unique molecular identifiers were incorporated during preparation of the TCRbeta library. TCRdb re-called the PCR reads through MiXCR, storing one row per CDR3 protein. Here the sample spans about 77,000 distinct CDR3 sequences, 15% to 20% being singletons. The sequenced sample was PBMCs, mostly from graft donor cells, obtained 360 days after TCRalphabeta/CD19-depleted stem cell transplant. These receptors were taken from a male patient aged 2-15 years who had a stem cell transplant for acute lymphoblastic leukemia, so the T cells may come from the graft donor.

The table lists this clonotype with a few counts. The chain links TRBV12-3 or TRBV12-4 to TRBJ2-7; D perhaps matches TRBD2 (6 bases). This CDR3 has 15 amino acids. Deletions cut 1 base from V and 4 bases from J, with 14 bases between. The CDR3 loop reads CASSLGDWIAYEQYF. The CDR3 nucleotides read TGTGCCAGCAGTTTAGGGGACTGGATCGCATACGAGCAGTACTTC.

The chain employs TRBV5-1 and TRBJ2-2; D not resolved. CDR1 and CDR2 (germline): SGHRS, YFSETQ. CDR3 length: 15 residues. Deletions cut 4 bases from V and 0 bases from J, with 10 bases between. DNA for the CDR3: TGCGCCAGCAGCCCCCGAGCCTCGAACACCGGGGAGCTGTTTTTT. It yields the protein CASSPRASNTGELFF. Complete variable domain (other parts from reference TRBV5-1 and TRBJ2-2): KAGVTQTPRYLIKTRGQQVTLSCSPISGHRSVSWYQQTPGQGLQFLFEYFSETQRNKGNFPGRFSGRQFSNSRSEMNVSTLELGDSALYLCASSPRASNTGELFFGEGSRLTVL.

This clonotype was detected a few times. The chain recombines TRBV20-1 with TRBJ2-1, with D maybe TRBD1 (6 bases). With 3 bases removed from V and 0 bases from J, the gap between germline ends came to 15 bases. Germline CDR1 and CDR2: DFQATT and SNEGSKA (reference sequence). The CDR3 has 16 residues. The CDR3 coding sequence is TGCAGTGCTAGTCGACAGGCCCCGAGCTCCTACAATGAGCAGTTCTTC. Protein product: CSASRQAPSSYNEQFF.

Of note for this clonotype: One end of the junction does not line up with germline, which may come from a read error. The rearrangement uses TRBV15 and TRBJ2-1; unclear D gene. The CDR3 is 14 residues long. Germline values: CDR1 LNHNV, CDR2 YYDKDF (reference sequence). The CDR3 DNA is TGTGCCACCAGCAGAGAAGGCCGCATCGATGAGCAGTCCTTC. Encoded protein: CATSREGRIDEQSF.

The chain employs TRBV6-5 and TRBJ2-2; D is undetermined. CDR1 is MNHEY and CDR2 is SVGAGI in the germline V gene. V lost 3 bases to trimming and J lost 6 bases, with 8 bases between them. The CDR3 is 13 residues long. CDR3 coding DNA: TGTGCCAGCAGTTATTTGTCACCCGGGGAGCTGTTTTTT. Amino acids: CASSYLSPGELFF.

The rearrangement links TRBV9 to TRBJ2-2; 7 nucleotides match TRBD1. Trimming removed 0 bases from V and 7 bases from J; junction bases left unmatched: 12. Germline V gives CDR1 SGDLS, CDR2 YYNGEE. CDR3 length: 17 amino acids. The CDR3 nucleotides read TGTGCCAGCAGCGTAGGACCAGGGGGAGCGCAGGACGGGGAGCTGTTTTTT. This gives the protein CASSVGPGGAQDGELFF.

The sample holds a few counts of this clonotype. The chain joins TRBV12-3 or TRBV12-4 to TRBJ2-4; no clear D. V lost 2 bases, J lost 5 bases, and 7 bases lay in between. This CDR3 is 13 amino acids long. This CDR3 is CASSLRYQNIQYF. The CDR3 DNA reads as TGTGCCAGCAGTTTACGGTACCAAAACATTCAGTACTTC.